One T cell receptor (beta chain) is described in this entry. The data stem from a study of blood T cell repertoires in COVID-19. Study-level information: Italy, Spain and the United States were the sources of the convalescent and acute COVID-19 samples. T cells, B-cell-depleted T cells, or PBMCs supplied cDNA or gDNA.

Authors' analysis steps: Amplification of reference gene primers provided the estimated nucleated cell counts. Repertoires were generated with immunoSEQ multiplex PCR, while TCRdb's copy carries only in-frame clones and drops some. V, J and clone size derive from that table, while D and trimming were established from the DNA sequence. The sample holds roughly 71,000 clones, around four fifths seen once. Germline V gives CDR1 SNHLY, CDR2 FYNNEI. The V gene lost 4 bases and the J gene lost 4 bases, with 5 bases spanning the gap. This CDR3 has 11 amino acids. This TCR derives from a woman aged 80 or older with acute or convalescent COVID-19. J is TRBJ2-7 and V is TRBV2; no clear D gene. Sequencing used peripheral blood. The CDR3 DNA sequence: TGTGCCAGCAGTGTCGTTTACGAGCAGTACTTC. Its protein product is CASSVVYEQYF.